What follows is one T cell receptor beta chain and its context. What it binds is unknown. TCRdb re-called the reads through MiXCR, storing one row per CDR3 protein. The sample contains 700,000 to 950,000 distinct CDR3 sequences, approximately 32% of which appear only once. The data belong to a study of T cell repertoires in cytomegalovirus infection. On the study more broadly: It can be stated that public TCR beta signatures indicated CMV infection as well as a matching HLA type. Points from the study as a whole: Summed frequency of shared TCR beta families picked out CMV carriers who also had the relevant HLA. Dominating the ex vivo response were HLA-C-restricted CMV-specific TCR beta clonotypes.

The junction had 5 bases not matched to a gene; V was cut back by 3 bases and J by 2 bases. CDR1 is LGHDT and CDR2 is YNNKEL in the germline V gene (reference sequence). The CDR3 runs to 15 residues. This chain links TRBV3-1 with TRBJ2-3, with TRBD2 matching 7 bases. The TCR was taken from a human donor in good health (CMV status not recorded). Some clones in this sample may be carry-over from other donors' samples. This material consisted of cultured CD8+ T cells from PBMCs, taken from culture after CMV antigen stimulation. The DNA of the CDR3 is TGTGCCAGCAGCCATACCGCGGGGGACACAGATACGCAGTATTTT. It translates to CASSHTAGDTDTQYF.